Included here is one T cell receptor (beta chain) sequence, with context. The sample is drawn from a study of blood T cell repertoires in COVID-19. Looking at the study overall: Specimens from acute and convalescent COVID-19 originated in the United States, Italy and Spain. Sample material is recorded as cDNA or gDNA derived from T cells, B-cell-depleted T cells, or PBMCs.

While infection was still active, Seattle patients were enrolled and then followed longitudinally. The germline CDR1 and CDR2 sequences are KGHSH and LQKENI. J was trimmed by 2 bases and V by 5 bases; bases with no gene match: 13. The CDR3 sequence is 17 residues long. Original methodology: Using reference gene primer amplification, nucleated cell counts were estimated. Here immunoSEQ multiplex PCR was the method, and the copy in TCRdb shows in-frame clones only, minus some. D and trimming were read from the DNA, whereas the V and J calls and clone size are those reported in that table. The data show about 50,000 clones, 85% to 90% seen once.

The clonotype was recovered from an elderly woman with COVID-19, enrolled during active disease. The sequenced sample consisted of peripheral blood. The genes are TRBV18 and TRBJ2-5; the match to TRBD1 covers 8 bases. CDR3 loop: CASSLLTGVGRQETQYF. The CDR3 DNA reads TGTGCCAGCTCATTACTGACAGGGGTGGGTCGGCAAGAGACCCAGTACTTC.